The entry below describes one T cell receptor beta chain. The target antigen is unknown. The CDR3 extends over 14 amino acids. Germline V CDR1 and CDR2: SEHNR, FQNEAQ (reference sequence). V was trimmed by 5 bases and J by 0 bases, leaving 10 bases between them. The time point: week 5, during vaccination. A 20-mer mutant IDH1 peptide at 300 ug was injected subcutaneously with topical imiquimod. The method was immunoSEQ multiplex PCR; TCRdb's version includes in-frame clones alone and lacks a portion of them. The repertoire holds about 30,000 clones, with about 85% as singletons. This sample was included in a study of a mutant IDH1 vaccine in newly diagnosed glioma. Study-level background: Every participant had undergone radiotherapy, temozolomide, or both before, and most underwent both.

Sequencing was performed on peripheral blood mononuclear cells (PBMCs), taken from a glioma patient whose treatment included an IDH1 peptide vaccine. This clonotype was obtained from a middle-aged woman with glioma. Some clones in this sample may be carry-over from other donors' samples. The chain uses TRBV7-9 and TRBJ1-1; the D is unclear. The CDR3 DNA sequence: TGTGCCAGCAGCGTTGTTCTCTTGAACACTGAAGCTTTCTTT. Its translation: CASSVVLLNTEAFF.